Presented here are 31 T cell receptor beta chains from one specimen sequenced in a study of blood T cell repertoires in COVID-19. Clones were read by immunoSEQ multiplex PCR, and TCRdb kept only the in-frame ones, dropping some. The sample has around 250,000 clones; 80% to 85% are singletons. Material for sequencing was peripheral blood. These receptors were obtained from a woman aged 18 to 35 with acute or convalescent COVID-19.

This clone has only one observation. This chain joins TRBV6-4 and TRBJ2-5; maybe TRBD2 (5 bases). The V and J ends lost 6 bases and 0 bases respectively, with 14 bases between them. This CDR3 contains 15 residues. Per the germline V gene, CDR1 is MRHNA and CDR2 is SNTAGT. CDR3 protein: CASSAPAEHQETQYF. CDR3 DNA sequence: TGTGCCAGCAGCGCGCCAGCGGAACACCAAGAGACCCAGTACTTC.

This clone was seen a handful of times. The rearrangement links TRBV5-6 to TRBJ2-1; 10 nucleotides agree with TRBD2. The CDR3 is made up of 17 amino acids. V was clipped by 0 bases and J by 5 bases; unmatched bases: 8. Germline V gives CDR1 SGHDT, CDR2 YYEEEE. This CDR3 reads CASSLGPTSGFDNEQFF. The DNA for the CDR3 is TGTGCCAGCAGCTTGGGACCGACTAGCGGGTTCGACAATGAGCAGTTCTTC.

This chain joins TRBV3-1 (or the pseudogene TRBV3-2) and TRBJ1-1, with D unclear. Germline lookup yields CDR1 LGHDT and CDR2 YNNKEL (reference sequence). The CDR3 runs 15 residues. V was pared by 3 bases and J by 2 bases, with 13 bases between. As DNA, the CDR3 is TGTGCCAGCAGCCAGGATACGGAGACTAACACTGAAGCTTTCTTT. Amino acid sequence: CASSQDTETNTEAFF.

This clone was detected only a few times. This chain links TRBV30 with TRBJ2-7; 7 positions agree with TRBD2. Germline lookup yields CDR1 GTSNPN and CDR2 SVGIG (reference sequence). CDR3 length: 13 residues. The CDR3 loop reads CAWGWGTMYEQYF. In DNA form, the CDR3 reads TGTGCTTGGGGGTGGGGGACTATGTACGAGCAGTACTTC.

This clone was seen once. This chain uses TRBV30 with TRBJ1-1, with 7 bases matching TRBD1. Losses at the gene ends were 3 bases for V and 4 bases for J; bases not matched to a gene: 8. Germline V CDR1 and CDR2: GTSNPN, SVGIG (reference sequence). The CDR3 has 14 residues. The chain's CDR3 is CAWRQGVWGTEAFF. CDR3 DNA: TGTGCCTGGAGGCAGGGGGTCTGGGGCACTGAAGCTTTCTTT.

DNA of the CDR3: TGTGCCAGCAGCCAAGTCTACTCAACTAATGAAAAACTGTTTTTT. This sequence encodes CASSQVYSTNEKLFF. The J gene is TRBJ1-4, the V gene TRBV14; D ambiguous. V shed 1 base and J shed 0 bases, with 6 bases lying between them. In germline, CDR1 is SGHDN, CDR2 FVKESK. The CDR3 has 15 amino acids.

This clone was recorded a few times. V usage is TRBV28 and J usage is TRBJ2-1; tentatively, D is TRBD1 (6 bases). V lost 6 bases and J lost 9, with 12 bases in between. The CDR3 extends over 12 amino acids. Germline lookup yields CDR1 MDHEN and CDR2 SYDVKM. The DNA for the CDR3 is TGTGCCAGCAGCTATACAGGGATTGAGCAGTTCTTC. Translated: CASSYTGIEQFF.

This clone was found a few times. This chain joins TRBV7-2 and TRBJ2-1; 7 bases map to TRBD2. The germline V gene has CDR1 SGHTA and CDR2 FQGNSA. This CDR3 comprises 16 residues. Trimming cost V 1 base and J 6 bases; bases outside gene matches: 9. The CDR3 coding sequence is TGTGCCAGCAGCTTAGGTCCTAGCGGAGGGGCCAATGAGCAGTTCTTC. It codes for CASSLGPSGGANEQFF.

In this sample, this clone turned up a few times. The V gene is TRBV14, the J gene TRBJ1-1; TRBD1 might be the D (5 bases). This CDR3 is built from 16 residues. Trimming shortened V by 0 bases and J by 6 bases, and 17 bases separated the two germline ends. CDR1 and CDR2 from the germline V gene are SGHDN and FVKESK. CDR3 in DNA: TGTGCCAGCAGCCAAGAATCCGGCAGGGTCAGGGCTGAAGCTTTCTTT. Translated: CASSQESGRVRAEAFF. The variable domain in full, completed from reference TRBV14 and TRBJ1-1, reads EAGVTQFPSHSVIEKGQTVTLRCDPISGHDNLYWYRRVMGKEIKFLLHFVKESKQDESGMPNNRFLAERTGGTYSTLKVQPAELEDSGVYFCASSQESGRVRAEAFFGQGTRLTVV.

The chain is built from TRBV3-1 (or the pseudogene TRBV3-2) and TRBJ2-3; TRBD2 matches 11 bases. The CDR3 spans 17 residues. Germline CDR1 and CDR2: LGHDT and YNNKEL (reference sequence). Losses at the gene ends were 1 base for V and 3 bases for J; bases not matched to a gene: 6. The CDR3 region is CASSQGLGLAVTDTQYF. The CDR3 DNA is TGTGCCAGCAGCCAAGGCCTGGGACTAGCGGTGACAGATACGCAGTATTTT.

This clone has a handful of counts. V and J are TRBV2 and TRBJ1-1, with TRBD1 matching 7 bases. The CDR3 is made up of 16 amino acids. Per germline, CDR1 SNHLY and CDR2 FYNNEI. The trim removed 2 bases at V and 0 bases at J, leaving 6 bases unmatched. The CDR3 nucleotides read TGTGCCAGCAGTGAATGGACAGGCGGAATGAACACTGAAGCTTTCTTT. Translated, it gives CASSEWTGGMNTEAFF.

In this sample, this clone turned up a few times. CDR3 amino acids: CASSYMTGGKETQYF. The CDR3 nucleotides are TGTGCCAGCAGTTACATGACAGGGGGGAAAGAGACCCAGTACTTC. This chain uses TRBV6-5 with TRBJ2-5; 9 nucleotides agree with TRBD1. J gave up 3 bases and V 2 bases, and 4 bases lay outside the gene matches. The CDR3 is 15 residues long. In germline, CDR1 is MNHEY, CDR2 SVGAGI.

The chain uses TRBV2 and TRBJ2-1; 14 bases map to TRBD2. The germline V gene has CDR1 SNHLY and CDR2 FYNNEI. The CDR3 is 14 residues long. The V segment lost 10 bases and the J segment 7 bases; nucleotides outside the gene matches: 6. This CDR3 is CATPGLAGGNEQFF. The DNA of the CDR3 is TGTGCCACCCCCGGACTAGCGGGAGGAAATGAGCAGTTCTTC.

Written as DNA, the CDR3 is TGTGCCAGCAGCTTTCAGGGGTCTGGAAACACCATATATTTT. Translation gives CASSFQGSGNTIYF. The rearrangement links TRBV5-5 to TRBJ1-3; the D gene is possibly TRBD1 (6 bases). The CDR3 is 14 amino acids. Trimming took 2 bases from V and 1 from J, leaving 7 bases between them. CDR1 and CDR2 from the germline V gene are SGHKS and YYEKEE (reference sequence).

The J gene is TRBJ2-2, the V gene TRBV19; D not certain. The germline V gene has CDR1 LNHDA and CDR2 SQIVND (reference sequence). This CDR3 region has 14 residues. V lost 5 bases and J 0 bases, leaving 7 bases between the germline ends. The CDR3 coding sequence is TGTGCCAGTAGTGGCGGTCCGAACACCGGGGAGCTGTTTTTT. It encodes CASSGGPNTGELFF.

DNA for the CDR3: TGTGCCAGCAGCGCGTTCGGGAGCAATCAGCCCCAGCATTTT. Translating gives CASSAFGSNQPQHF. The J gene is TRBJ1-5, the V gene TRBV9; no reliable D call. CDR3 size: 14 residues. With 3 bases removed from V and 1 base from J, the gap between germline ends came to 8 bases. CDR1 and CDR2 (germline): SGDLS, YYNGEE.

V and J are TRBV7-9 and TRBJ1-1, with a possible D match to TRBD1 (5 bases). Between the trimmed V and J ends, which lost 3 bases and 4 bases, there was a span of 18 bases. CDR3 size: 16 residues. CDR1 is SEHNR and CDR2 is FQNEAQ in the germline V gene (reference sequence). Here the CDR3 reads CASSFMRTGGTTEAFF. In DNA, the CDR3 is TGTGCCAGCAGCTTTATGCGCACGGGGGGGACCACTGAAGCTTTCTTT.

Remarks on this clone: The sample carries other DNA sequences with the same CDR3. This chain connects TRBV12-3 or TRBV12-4 to TRBJ1-1; D unclear. The CDR3 runs 13 residues. The germline V and J ends were trimmed by 1 base and 1 base, with 4 bases remaining between them. CDR3 protein: CASSLGGNTEAFF. For the CDR3, the DNA is TGTGCCAGCAGTTTAGGCGGGAACACTGAAGCTTTCTTT.

The genes are TRBV18 and TRBJ2-1, with 15 nucleotides matching TRBD2. Germline V CDR1 and CDR2: KGHSH, LQKENI. Germline trimming cut 1 base from V and 10 bases from J; bases unmatched to any gene: 2. This CDR3 has 15 residues. In DNA, the CDR3 is TGTGCCAGCTCACCACGGACTAGCGGGAGGGAGGAGCAGTTCTTC. Encoded protein: CASSPRTSGREEQFF.

This chain links TRBV27 with TRBJ2-6; perhaps TRBD2 as D (5 bases). Germline V CDR1 and CDR2: MNHEY, SMNVEV (reference sequence). Deletions cut 6 bases from V and 2 bases from J, with 20 bases between. The CDR3 has 18 residues. CDR3 region: CASRLATSRAPGANVLTF. The DNA of the CDR3 is TGTGCCAGCAGGCTGGCCACTAGTCGGGCCCCTGGGGCCAACGTCCTGACTTTC.

The V gene is TRBV5-8, the J gene TRBJ2-3; 7 bases map to TRBD2. From germline, CDR1 is SGHTS and CDR2 YDEGEE. The ends lost 1 base at V and 3 bases at J; junction bases unmatched: 8. This CDR3 comprises 16 residues. DNA of the CDR3: TGTGCCAGCAGCTTGCTGGCGGGAGTGGGGACAGATACGCAGTATTTT. Its protein is CASSLLAGVGTDTQYF.

This rearrangement joins TRBV5-1 to TRBJ2-3; 7 nucleotides agree with TRBD2. The V gene's germline CDR1 is SGHRS and CDR2 YFSETQ. With V trimmed by 4 bases and J by 1 base, 12 bases remained unmatched. The CDR3 is 17 residues long. Here the CDR3 DNA reads TGCGCCAGCAGCCATTTCCCCAACGCGGGAGGCACAGATACGCAGTATTTT. It encodes CASSHFPNAGGTDTQYF.

This rearrangement joins TRBV10-2 to TRBJ2-1, with TRBD2 matching over 7 bases. Germline V gene sequence: CDR1 WSHSY, CDR2 SAAADI. The CDR3 is made up of 14 amino acids. V was pared by 6 bases and J by 5 bases, with 7 bases of the junction left unmatched. CDR3 sequence: CASRKRRGNNEQFF. For the CDR3, the DNA is TGCGCCAGCAGGAAAAGGCGGGGGAACAATGAGCAGTTCTTC.

This rearrangement joins TRBV6-2 or TRBV6-3 to TRBJ1-2; unclear D gene. The germline CDR1 and CDR2 sequences are MNHEY and SVGEGT. The length of the CDR3 is 15 residues. The germline V and J ends were trimmed by 4 bases and 1 base, with 13 bases remaining between them. CDR3 DNA: TGTGCCAGCAGTTCAGCGGCGCGGGGTAACTATGGCTACACCTTC. Its protein product is CASSSAARGNYGYTF.

V is TRBV11-3 and J is TRBJ2-2, with TRBD2 identical over 7 bases. The CDR3 has 15 residues. Germline values: CDR1 SGHNT, CDR2 YENEEA. The junction had 7 bases not matched to a gene; V was cut back by 5 bases and J by 4 bases. The CDR3 nucleotides read TGTGCCAGCAGCGCCGGGACTATCGGCACCGGGGAGCTGTTTTTT. As protein: CASSAGTIGTGELFF.

The J gene is TRBJ1-2, the V gene TRBV2; no clear D. The length of the CDR3 is 13 residues. Germline CDR1 reads SNHLY; CDR2 reads FYNNEI. Trimming stripped 4 bases from V and 6 bases from J, with 12 bases between. The CDR3 DNA sequence: TGTGCCAGCAGTGCATTGGGCTCGGATGGCTACACCTTC. The encoded protein is CASSALGSDGYTF.

V gene TRBV9 combines with J gene TRBJ1-4; D is ambiguous. Germline-derived CDR1 and CDR2 are SGDLS and YYNGEE. V shed 3 bases and J shed 4 bases, with 4 bases lying between them. The CDR3 has 12 residues. CDR3 DNA: TGTGCCAGCAGCGCCAGTAATGAAAAACTGTTTTTT. It encodes CASSASNEKLFF. The full variable domain, its missing parts supplied by reference TRBV9 and TRBJ1-4, is DSGVTQTPKHLITATGQRVTLRCSPRSGDLSVYWYQQSLDQGLQFLIQYYNGEERAKGNILERFSAQQFPDLHSELNLSSLELGDSALYFCASSASNEKLFFGSGTQLSVL.

This chain uses TRBV5-4 with TRBJ1-2, with a tentative D call TRBD1 (5 bases). Trimming pared 0 bases from V and 8 bases from J, leaving 11 bases between. The CDR3 is made up of 13 amino acids. The germline CDR1 and CDR2 sequences are SGHNT and YYREEE (reference sequence). The CDR3 bases are TGTGCCAGCAGCTTGGATGGGGGACTCGGCTACACCTTC. It is translated as CASSLDGGLGYTF.

V usage is TRBV7-8 and J usage is TRBJ1-1; D is unclear. The CDR3 has 14 residues. Looked up from germline, CDR1 is SGHVS and CDR2 is FQNEAQ. The V gene lost 1 base and the J gene lost 1 base, with 7 bases spanning the gap. The CDR3, as DNA: TGTGCCAGCAGCTTAGAGACAACGAACACTGAAGCTTTCTTT. Its translation is CASSLETTNTEAFF.

The CDR3 spells CASSIDRNSNQPQHF. Written as DNA, the CDR3 is TGTGCCAGCAGTATAGACAGAAATAGCAATCAGCCCCAGCATTTT. The rearrangement links TRBV27 to TRBJ1-5; D possibly corresponds to TRBD1 (5 bases). V lost 5 bases to trimming and J lost 0 bases, with 11 bases between them. The length of the CDR3 is 15 residues. CDR1 is MNHEY and CDR2 is SMNVEV in the germline V gene (reference sequence).

V and J are TRBV5-6 and TRBJ2-7; TRBD2 matches at 12 bases. Germline values: CDR1 SGHDT, CDR2 YYEEEE. V lost 4 bases, J lost 0 bases, and 5 bases stayed unmatched. The CDR3 runs 16 residues. The CDR3 DNA sequence: TGTGCCAGCAGCAAGGGACTAGCGGGTTACTCCTACGAGCAGTACTTC. This translates into CASSKGLAGYSYEQYF.